This TCR beta chain stems from a study of blood T cell repertoires in COVID-19. For the study at large: Nucleic acid was either cDNA or gDNA, and it came from T cells, B-cell-depleted T cells, or PBMCs.

CDR3 length: 19 residues. The V segment lost 3 bases and the J segment 5 bases; nucleotides outside the gene matches: 17. Some clones are missing from TCRdb's copy, which holds only in-frame ones; the method was immunoSEQ multiplex PCR. The sample shows about 69,000 clones, around 89% of them seen only once. The V and J genes are TRBV23-1 and TRBJ2-7; 12 bases are a match to TRBD2. TRBV23-1 is an open reading frame, and its role is uncertain. The clonotype was recovered from a man aged 50 to 59 with acute or convalescent COVID-19. Sequencing was carried out using peripheral blood. Here the CDR3 reads CASSHPNPNPGTSGHEQYF. The DNA of the CDR3 is TGCGCCAGCAGTCATCCGAATCCGAACCCCGGGACTAGCGGGCACGAGCAGTACTTC.